This T cell receptor (beta chain) was captured by sequencing in a study of blood T cell repertoires in COVID-19. Across the whole study: COVID-19 samples, acute and convalescent, were from the United States, Italy and Spain.

This CDR3 has 14 residues. V lost 0 bases to trimming and J lost 9 bases, with 17 bases between them. Germline-derived CDR1 and CDR2 are GTSNPN and SVGIG (reference sequence). The cohort comprised adults aged about 18 to 100 years residing in some 24 US areas. The data were produced by immunoSEQ multiplex PCR, yet TCRdb's version contains in-frame clones alone and is incomplete. The table shows a few hundred thousand clones, with roughly 85% occurring only once. The clonotype originates from a woman in her forties or fifties who had recovered from COVID-19. Sequencing input: PBMCs or T cells enriched from blood (not recorded which). This chain joins TRBV30 and TRBJ1-2; D might be TRBD1 (6 bases). As DNA, the CDR3 is TGTGCCTGGAGTGTACTCGGCAGGGGTGGGAGCTACACCTTC. Protein sequence: CAWSVLGRGGSYTF.